Shown below are 7 T cell receptor beta chains from a single sample sequenced in a study of T cell changes during pregnancy in multiple sclerosis. TCRdb's table, derived via immunoSEQ multiplex PCR, lists solely in-frame clones and lacks some. Altogether just under 80,000 clones are present, 80% to 95% being singletons, with the ten largest covering more than 0.8%. The sample here was peripheral blood, taken in the first trimester of pregnancy. These receptors all come from a female donor with multiple sclerosis, enrolled in a pregnancy study.

The V and J genes are TRBV2 and TRBJ2-3; no firm D call. Trimming cost V 3 bases and J 2 bases, with 12 bases left between them. Looked up from germline, CDR1 is SNHLY and CDR2 is FYNNEI. This CDR3 spans 15 amino acids. The CDR3 DNA reads as TGTGCCAGCAGTGATCGAGTACTTTTCACAGATACGCAGTATTTT. The encoded protein is CASSDRVLFTDTQYF.

The chain links TRBV5-1 to TRBJ1-3; TRBD1 matches at 7 bases. The CDR3 covers 14 residues. The V gene's germline CDR1 is SGHRS and CDR2 YFSETQ. After removal of 3 bases from V and 0 bases from J, the junction contained 0 bases not matched to a gene. For the CDR3, the DNA is TGCGCCAGCAGCTCAGGGGGCTCTGGAAACACCATATATTTT. It codes for CASSSGGSGNTIYF. Based on the CDR3 plus reference TRBV5-1 and TRBJ1-3, the full variable domain is KAGVTQTPRYLIKTRGQQVTLSCSPISGHRSVSWYQQTPGQGLQFLFEYFSETQRNKGNFPGRFSGRQFSNSRSEMNVSTLELGDSALYLCASSSGGSGNTIYFGEGSWLTVV.

The chain carries TRBV29-1 and TRBJ2-2, with TRBD1 matching over 7 bases. The V gene's germline CDR1 is SQVTM and CDR2 ANQGSEA. The length of the CDR3 is 14 residues. V dropped 5 bases and J dropped 4; count of bases not matched to a gene: 7. The CDR3 reads CSVKGDRVTGELFF. The CDR3 coding sequence is TGCAGCGTTAAAGGCGACAGGGTCACCGGGGAGCTGTTTTTT.

This chain uses TRBV19 with TRBJ2-3; tentative D call: TRBD2 (6 bases). The CDR3 loop spans 15 amino acids. Germline CDR1 reads LNHDA; CDR2 reads SQIVND (reference sequence). Trimming left V 3 bases short and J 1 base short, with 11 bases between. The CDR3 spells CASSITSRRTDTQYF. CDR3 nucleotides: TGTGCCAGTAGTATCACTAGCCGTCGCACAGATACGCAGTATTTT.

The chain recombines TRBV29-1 with TRBJ2-2, with 8 bases identical to TRBD1. With V trimmed by 4 bases and J by 13 bases, 8 bases remained unmatched. From germline, CDR1 is SQVTM and CDR2 ANQGSEA. This CDR3 has 12 amino acids. The CDR3 nucleotides read TGCAGCGTTGGGCAGGGGGCGTTAGGGCTGTTTTTT. It encodes CSVGQGALGLFF.

The gene calls are TRBV5-5 and TRBJ1-2; 7 bases match TRBD1. Germline lookup yields CDR1 SGHKS and CDR2 YYEKEE (reference sequence). With 2 bases clipped from V and 5 bases from J, the junction kept 6 bases outside the gene matches. The CDR3 totals 14 residues. The CDR3 bases are TGTGCCAGCAGCTTAACAGGGGAAAGTTATGGCTACACCTTC. Translation gives CASSLTGESYGYTF.

The chain is built from TRBV11-1 and TRBJ2-5; D is unresolved. CDR3 length equals 13 residues. The germline gives CDR1 SGHAT, CDR2 FQDESV (reference sequence). With 4 bases removed from V and 2 bases from J, the gap between germline ends came to 8 bases. The CDR3 is CASSSSLQETQYF. CDR3 sequence (DNA): TGTGCCAGCAGCTCCTCCCTTCAAGAGACCCAGTACTTC.